The rows below give T cell receptor beta chains drawn from one sample of a study of T cells after yellow fever vaccination. TCRdb reprocessed the 5' RACE reads with MiXCR, giving one entry per CDR3 protein. This table has over 300,000 distinct CDR3 sequences, 6.8% appearing once. The sequences come from PBMCs, collected around 45 days after the first yellow fever vaccination. These receptors were collected from a man between 18 and 35 years old who received the YFV17D yellow fever vaccine. The CDR3 runs from the conserved cysteine through the conserved F or W. Each record gives: V gene, clone size, D gene, J gene, CDR3 protein, CDR3 DNA. A D gene is named only where the DNA matches it firmly. Clone size, where shown, is once, few, many, or a class for clones that have expanded.

v_gene: TRBV5-4; abundance: many; d_gene: TRBD2; j_gene: TRBJ2-5; CDR3aa: CASSLAGEGRETQYF; CDR3nt: TGTGCCAGCAGCTTGGCCGGGGAGGGACGCGAGACCCAGTACTTC
v_gene: TRBV28; abundance: .; d_gene: .; j_gene: TRBJ2-2; CDR3aa: CASSPRSGDFTGELFF; CDR3nt: TGTGCCAGCAGTCCACGTTCAGGGGACTTCACCGGGGAGCTGTTTTTT
v_gene: TRBV5-1; abundance: .; d_gene: .; j_gene: TRBJ1-6; CDR3aa: CASSLEVRGQSNSPLHF; CDR3nt: TGCGCCAGCAGCTTGGAGGTTCGGGGGCAGTCGAATTCACCCCTCCACTTT
v_gene: TRBV6-5; abundance: few; d_gene: TRBD1; j_gene: TRBJ2-7; CDR3aa: CASSYQTGQGWHF; CDR3nt: TGTGCCAGCAGTTACCAGACCGGACAGGGGTGGCACTTC
v_gene: TRBV5-1; abundance: .; d_gene: TRBD2; j_gene: TRBJ2-3; CDR3aa: CASSFSTSGTDTQYF; CDR3nt: TGCGCCAGCAGCTTTAGCACTAGCGGCACAGATACGCAGTATTTT
v_gene: TRBV20-1; abundance: few; d_gene: TRBD1; j_gene: TRBJ1-5; CDR3aa: CSFGTENQPQHF; CDR3nt: TGCAGCTTCGGGACAGAGAATCAGCCCCAGCATTTT
v_gene: TRBV5-8; abundance: .; d_gene: .; j_gene: TRBJ2-4; CDR3aa: CASSLGGPLENIQYF; CDR3nt: TGTGCCAGCAGCCTGGGGGGGCCCCTCGAAAACATTCAGTACTTC
v_gene: TRBV11-2; abundance: .; d_gene: .; j_gene: TRBJ1-5; CDR3aa: CASSFSSINQPQHF; CDR3nt: TGTGCCAGCAGCTTCTCCAGCATTAATCAGCCCCAGCATTTT
v_gene: TRBV20-1; abundance: many; d_gene: .; j_gene: TRBJ2-7; CDR3aa: CSAAGQGNHEQYF; CDR3nt: TGCAGTGCCGCGGGGCAGGGGAACCACGAGCAGTACTTC
v_gene: TRBV18; abundance: .; d_gene: .; j_gene: TRBJ1-1; CDR3aa: CASTRGGSSEAFF; CDR3nt: TGTGCCAGCACCCGCGGAGGTTCCTCTGAAGCTTTCTTT
v_gene: TRBV7-6; abundance: few; d_gene: .; j_gene: TRBJ1-5; CDR3aa: CASSLLGVNQPQHF; CDR3nt: TGTGCCAGCAGCTTATTGGGAGTCAATCAGCCCCAGCATTTT
v_gene: TRBV20-1; abundance: .; d_gene: .; j_gene: TRBJ2-1; CDR3aa: CSAPEIHYNEQFF; CDR3nt: TGCAGTGCCCCGGAAATCCACTACAATGAGCAGTTCTTC
v_gene: TRBV10-3; abundance: .; d_gene: TRBD1; j_gene: TRBJ2-6; CDR3aa: CAISAGQGGSGANVLTF; CDR3nt: TGTGCCATCAGCGCGGGACAGGGGGGGTCTGGGGCCAACGTCCTGACTTTC
v_gene: TRBV10-2; abundance: many; d_gene: .; j_gene: TRBJ2-1; CDR3aa: CASSPGPNYNEQFF; CDR3nt: TGCGCCAGCAGTCCCGGACCGAATTACAATGAGCAGTTCTTC
v_gene: TRBV12-3/TRBV12-4; abundance: few; d_gene: TRBD2; j_gene: TRBJ2-5; CDR3aa: CASSFQPGTSGQETQYF; CDR3nt: TGTGCCAGCAGTTTCCAACCGGGGACTAGCGGCCAAGAGACCCAGTACTTC
v_gene: TRBV6-5; abundance: few; d_gene: TRBD1; j_gene: TRBJ2-3; CDR3aa: CASSYDGTGDTQYF; CDR3nt: TGTGCCAGCAGTTACGACGGAACAGGGGACACGCAGTATTTT
v_gene: TRBV6-1; abundance: many; d_gene: TRBD2; j_gene: TRBJ2-2; CDR3aa: CASTGGRNTGELFF; CDR3nt: TGTGCCAGCACGGGGGGACGGAACACCGGGGAGCTGTTTTTT
v_gene: TRBV9; abundance: .; d_gene: TRBD1; j_gene: TRBJ1-2; CDR3aa: CASSVADVKGAYDYTF; CDR3nt: TGTGCCAGCAGCGTAGCTGATGTGAAGGGGGCCTACGACTACACCTTC
v_gene: TRBV3-1; abundance: .; d_gene: .; j_gene: TRBJ1-1; CDR3aa: CASSHRQNTEAFF; CDR3nt: TGTGCCAGCAGCCACAGACAGAACACTGAAGCTTTCTTT
v_gene: TRBV6-6; abundance: .; d_gene: .; j_gene: TRBJ2-7; CDR3aa: CASKVTLQDEQYF; CDR3nt: TGTGCCAGCAAAGTTACCTTGCAGGACGAGCAGTACTTC
v_gene: TRBV7-8; abundance: many; d_gene: .; j_gene: TRBJ1-4; CDR3aa: CASSLGARPTEKLFF; CDR3nt: TGTGCCAGCAGCTTAGGTGCGAGACCGACTGAAAAACTGTTTTTT
v_gene: TRBV7-2; abundance: few; d_gene: .; j_gene: TRBJ2-3; CDR3aa: CASSWTTGIGDTQYF; CDR3nt: TGTGCCAGCAGCTGGACAACGGGGATTGGCGATACGCAGTATTTT
v_gene: TRBV6-1; abundance: .; d_gene: .; j_gene: TRBJ2-5; CDR3aa: CATRDRAQGETQYF; CDR3nt: TGTGCCACCCGGGACCGGGCCCAAGGAGAGACCCAGTACTTC
v_gene: TRBV12-3/TRBV12-4; abundance: many; d_gene: .; j_gene: TRBJ2-3; CDR3aa: CASSLLTTDTQYF; CDR3nt: TGTGCCAGCAGTCTCTTAACCACAGATACGCAGTATTTT
v_gene: TRBV6-5; abundance: few; d_gene: TRBD1; j_gene: TRBJ1-2; CDR3aa: CASRGQNYGYTF; CDR3nt: TGTGCCAGCAGGGGACAGAACTATGGCTACACCTTC
v_gene: TRBV4-2; abundance: .; d_gene: .; j_gene: TRBJ2-1; CDR3aa: CASSQDLQNWNEQFF; CDR3nt: TGTGCCAGCAGCCAAGATCTTCAAAACTGGAATGAGCAGTTCTTC
v_gene: TRBV12-3/TRBV12-4; abundance: few; d_gene: TRBD1; j_gene: TRBJ2-5; CDR3aa: CASSLYTGGTQETQYF; CDR3nt: TGTGCCAGCAGTCTTTACACAGGGGGGACCCAAGAGACCCAGTACTTC
v_gene: TRBV5-1; abundance: few; d_gene: .; j_gene: TRBJ2-7; CDR3aa: CASSLLQEAYSYEQYF; CDR3nt: TGCGCCAGCAGCCTACTACAGGAGGCCTATTCCTACGAGCAGTACTTC
v_gene: TRBV7-9; abundance: .; d_gene: .; j_gene: TRBJ2-3; CDR3aa: CASSPQGTSTDTQYF; CDR3nt: TGTGCCAGCAGCCCACAGGGCACTAGCACAGATACGCAGTATTTT
v_gene: TRBV29-1; abundance: many; d_gene: .; j_gene: TRBJ2-1; CDR3aa: CSAPSSTSYNEQFF; CDR3nt: TGCAGTGCTCCGAGTAGTACCTCCTACAATGAGCAGTTCTTC